A single T cell receptor (beta chain) is shown here with its context. Its antigen is not known. This record belongs to a study of Ad26.COV2.S vaccination and SARS-CoV-2 variants. Across the whole study: Administration of Ad26.COV2.S was intramuscular, either once or twice 56 days apart. Study observations and caveats: The breadth of spike-specific CD8+ and CD4+ T cell responses after vaccination was reportedly substantial. Vaccinated and placebo-treated recipients had similar non-spike TCR breadth.

Profiled with immunoSEQ multiplex PCR; TCRdb holds only in-frame clones, not every one. The table records roughly 680,000 clones, more than 70% of them present only once. Treatment reported: some 19 received Ad26.COV2.S at low or high dose, single or two shots; about 5 received placebo; per-sample allocation not given. Collection of samples fell on day 63 after the first vaccine or placebo injection. V dropped 4 bases and J dropped 0; count of bases not matched to a gene: 0. From germline, CDR1 is LGHDT and CDR2 YNNKEL (reference sequence). The CDR3 spans 14 residues. The source of this sequence is a person aged 18-60 years who received the Ad26.COV2.S COVID-19 vaccine or a placebo. Sample: peripheral blood, taken in a trial of Ad26.COV2.S vaccine versus placebo. The chain uses TRBV3-1 (or the pseudogene TRBV3-2) and TRBJ1-1, with 9 bases aligning to TRBD1. The CDR3 sequence is CASSRDRVNTEAFF. The CDR3 nucleotides read TGTGCCAGCAGCCGGGACAGGGTGAACACTGAAGCTTTCTTT.